This T cell receptor beta chain was observed in a study of cytomegalovirus exposure and HLA in healthy donors. The study, taken as a whole, reports: When the data were analyzed later, several of the most significant clusters appeared to be linked to common viral pathogens. An analysis was carried out later, and it reportedly showed fewer N-insertions in an Asian-associated ancestry cluster than the approximately 710-donor mean.

Healthy bone marrow donors made up the cohort. Donors showed nominal health when sampled, although they likely had unrecorded immune exposures. In the PCR, 60 Vbeta and 13 Jbeta primers were used. TCRdb's copy holds only in-frame clones and misses some; the assay was immunoSEQ multiplex PCR. The table records 130,000 to 150,000 clones, nearly 80% of them present only once. V dropped 5 bases and J dropped 6; count of bases not matched to a gene: 13. CDR1 SEHNR and CDR2 FQNEAQ come from the germline V gene (reference sequence). This CDR3 spans 17 amino acids. To note about this clone: The antigen remains unidentified.

This sequence originates from a male donor in good health and CMV-seronegative. The J gene is TRBJ2-2, the V gene TRBV7-9; 9 positions agree with TRBD2. Sequenced: PBMCs. Here the CDR3 DNA reads TGTGCCAGCAGCCGAAGTCTGGCGAGCGGGGGGCCCGGGGAGCTGTTTTTT. The encoded protein is CASSRSLASGGPGELFF.